This TCR beta chain was captured in a study of T cell changes during pregnancy in multiple sclerosis. TCRdb's table, derived via immunoSEQ multiplex PCR, lists solely in-frame clones and lacks some. This sample has approximately 60,000 clones, with roughly 88% found just once. This clonotype was obtained from a female donor with multiple sclerosis, enrolled in a pregnancy study. Sequenced here: peripheral blood, sampled in the second trimester of pregnancy.

The CDR3 region is CASGPDSSYNEQFF. CDR3 coding DNA: TGTGCTAGTGGTCCGGACAGCTCCTACAATGAGCAGTTCTTC. The chain couples TRBV12-5 to TRBJ2-1; D may be TRBD1 (6 bases). Per the germline V gene, CDR1 is LGHNT and CDR2 is FRNRAP. Trimming removed 5 bases from V and 0 bases from J, with 8 bases in between. The CDR3 consists of 14 residues.